One and the same sample provided the 27 T cell receptor beta chains below, sequenced in a study of response to subunit inactivated influenza vaccine. TCRdb reprocessed the RT-PCR reads via MiXCR and lists one record per CDR3 protein. The sample includes under 550,000 distinct CDR3 sequences, under 8.5% of them seen just once. Material: PBMCs from blood, obtained less than 30 months after vaccination. Receptors originate from a man aged 50 to 69 who received an inactivated influenza vaccine.

This clonotype was seen ten or more times. The CDR3 is CASSYARGNSPLHF. The CDR3 DNA sequence: TGTGCCAGCAGTTACGCCAGGGGTAATTCACCCCTCCACTTT. V and J are TRBV6-5 and TRBJ1-6; D may be TRBD1 (6 bases). Germline CDR1 and CDR2: MNHEY and SVGAGI. Trimming cost V 2 bases and J 6 bases, with 8 bases left between them. This CDR3 spans 14 amino acids.

This clonotype has at least ten counts. The chain joins TRBV5-1 to TRBJ2-7; D unresolved. The CDR3 is 14 residues long. The V end was cut by 0 bases, the J end by 0 bases, with 7 bases between. The germline V gene has CDR1 SGHRS and CDR2 YFSETQ. The CDR3 sequence is CASSLVESSYEQYF. The DNA of the CDR3 is TGCGCCAGCAGCTTGGTGGAAAGCTCCTACGAGCAGTACTTC.

The chain carries TRBV5-1 and TRBJ2-5; perhaps TRBD2 as D (5 bases). Trimming stripped 4 bases from V and 4 bases from J, with 14 bases between. The CDR3 sequence is 14 residues long. Per germline, CDR1 SGHRS and CDR2 YFSETQ. The CDR3 reads CASSPLVGAETQYF. In nucleotides, the CDR3 is TGCGCCAGCAGCCCCTTGGTGGGAGCAGAGACCCAGTACTTC.

This clonotype has more than one count but fewer than ten. The chain recombines TRBV7-2 with TRBJ2-1, with TRBD2 matching 10 bases. Trimming cost V 3 bases and J 3 bases; bases outside gene matches: 2. The germline CDR1 and CDR2 sequences are SGHTA and FQGNSA. This CDR3 is 15 amino acids long. The CDR3 bases are TGTGCCAGCAGCTTTAGCGGGAGGAACTACAATGAGCAGTTCTTC. As protein: CASSFSGRNYNEQFF. Filled out from reference TRBV7-2 and TRBJ2-1, the complete variable domain reads GAGVSQSPSNKVTEKGKDVELRCDPISGHTALYWYRQSLGQGLEFLIYFQGNSAPDKSGLPSDRFSAERTGGSVSTLTIQRTQQEDSAVYLCASSFSGRNYNEQFFGPGTRLTVL.

The chain links TRBV3-1 to TRBJ2-2; tentative D call: TRBD1 (6 bases). From germline, CDR1 is LGHDT and CDR2 YNNKEL (reference sequence). This CDR3 is built from 16 residues. The V end lost 1 base, the J end lost 0 bases, and 9 bases lay between the germline ends. The CDR3 nucleotides read TGTGCCAGCAGCCAAGGAGGACAGACGAACACCGGGGAGCTGTTTTTT. The encoded protein is CASSQGGQTNTGELFF.

This clonotype was picked up a small number of times. The V call is TRBV6-1, the J call TRBJ2-2; D may correspond to TRBD1 or TRBD2 (6 bases each). The germline CDR1 and CDR2 sequences are MNHNS and SASEGT. This CDR3 spans 14 amino acids. The V gene lost 8 bases and the J gene lost 2 bases, with 12 bases spanning the gap. CDR3 protein: CASRWGANTGELFF. CDR3 bases: TGTGCCAGCCGGTGGGGGGCTAACACCGGGGAGCTGTTTTTT.

The chain has TRBV10-3 and TRBJ1-5; TRBD1 matches at 8 bases. Germline-derived CDR1 and CDR2 are ENHRY and SYGVKD. After removal of 4 bases from V and 6 bases from J, the junction contained 5 bases not matched to a gene. There are 14 residues in the CDR3. The CDR3: CAISVEQGGQPQHF. CDR3 nucleotides: TGTGCCATCAGTGTGGAACAGGGGGGTCAGCCCCAGCATTTT.

This clonotype was counted at least ten times. The rearrangement joins TRBV12-3 or TRBV12-4 to TRBJ1-1; D is undetermined. Trimming cost V 2 bases and J 2 bases, with 6 bases left between them. There are 13 residues in the CDR3. The CDR3 reads CASSLFENTEAFF. CDR3 sequence (DNA): TGTGCCAGCAGTTTATTTGAAAACACTGAAGCTTTCTTT.

This clonotype showed up just a few times. V is TRBV24-1 and J is TRBJ2-3; no clear D. Germline CDR1 is KGHDR and CDR2 is SFDVKD. V was clipped by 1 base and J by 5 bases, with 3 bases between them. The CDR3 totals 12 residues. The chain's CDR3 is CATSDFGDTQYF. The CDR3 DNA follows: TGTGCCACCAGTGATTTTGGAGATACGCAGTATTTT.

The genes are TRBV4-1 and TRBJ2-6; 7 bases agree with TRBD1. This CDR3 comprises 15 residues. Germline trimming cut 4 bases from V and 3 bases from J; bases unmatched to any gene: 3. Germline loops: CDR1 MGHRA, CDR2 YSYEKL. Written as DNA, the CDR3 is TGCGCCAGCAGCCCTACAGGGGTTGGGGCCAACGTCCTGACTTTC. Amino acid sequence: CASSPTGVGANVLTF.

V usage is TRBV12-3 or TRBV12-4 and J usage is TRBJ2-5, with TRBD2 identical over 7 bases. The V segment lost 8 bases and the J segment 2 bases; nucleotides outside the gene matches: 11. The CDR3 extends over 15 amino acids. In DNA form, the CDR3 reads TGTGCCAGCGCCCCATGGGCGGGAGTACAAGAGACCCAGTACTTC. It specifies CASAPWAGVQETQYF.

The chain is built from TRBV7-9 and TRBJ2-3; D not certain. V lost 3 bases and J 6 bases, leaving 4 bases between the germline ends. The CDR3 loop spans 11 amino acids. CDR1 and CDR2 from the germline V gene are SEHNR and FQNEAQ (reference sequence). The chain's CDR3 is CASSFVDTQYF. DNA for the CDR3: TGTGCCAGCAGCTTTGTGGATACGCAGTATTTT.

A few counts support this clonotype. The V gene is TRBV15, the J gene TRBJ2-5; 9 bases align to TRBD1. Germline CDR1 is LNHNV and CDR2 is YYDKDF (reference sequence). This CDR3 contains 15 residues. After removal of 4 bases from V and 4 bases from J, the junction contained 7 bases not matched to a gene. CDR3 loop: CATSTGTGKGETQYF. DNA of the CDR3: TGTGCCACCAGCACCGGGACAGGGAAGGGAGAGACCCAGTACTTC. Supplemented by reference TRBV15 and TRBJ2-5, the full variable domain reads DAMVIQNPRYQVTQFGKPVTLSCSQTLNHNVMYWYQQKSSQAPKLLFHYYDKDFNNEADTPDNFQSRRPNTSFCFLDIRSPGLGDTAMYLCATSTGTGKGETQYFGPGTRLLVL.

The gene calls are TRBV12-3 or TRBV12-4 and TRBJ2-7, with D maybe TRBD1 (5 bases). Trimming cost V 1 base and J 3 bases, with 10 bases left between them. The CDR3 sequence is 14 residues long. The CDR3 here is CASSLETGYYEQYF. The CDR3, as DNA: TGTGCCAGCAGTTTAGAAACAGGATACTACGAGCAGTACTTC.

This clonotype was counted between two and nine times. CDR3 amino acids: CSASMMLGQGTSPLHF. CDR3 DNA sequence: TGCAGTGCTAGTATGATGCTGGGACAGGGGACTTCACCCCTCCACTTT. The chain recombines TRBV20-1 with TRBJ1-6; 10 bases map to TRBD1. Germline CDR1 is DFQATT and CDR2 is SNEGSKA (reference sequence). The CDR3 has 16 residues. The ends lost 3 bases at V and 9 bases at J; junction bases unmatched: 11.

This clonotype was picked up many times. This sequence joins TRBV10-3 and TRBJ2-7; 7 bases fit TRBD1. The germline CDR1 and CDR2 sequences are ENHRY and SYGVKD. The V segment lost 6 bases and the J segment 0 bases; nucleotides outside the gene matches: 5. The CDR3 consists of 14 residues. CDR3 in DNA: TGTGCCATCAGGGGGGACAGTAGCTCCTACGAGCAGTACTTC. This codes for CAIRGDSSSYEQYF.

The J gene is TRBJ2-7, the V gene TRBV7-2; no clear D. This CDR3 region has 16 residues. Between the trimmed V and J ends, which lost 0 bases and 3 bases, there was a span of 15 bases. CDR1 is SGHTA, CDR2 FQGNSA, per germline. The CDR3 region is CASSLAGQKGNYEQYF. In DNA, the CDR3 is TGTGCCAGCAGCTTAGCGGGCCAGAAAGGGAACTACGAGCAGTACTTC.

This clonotype has at least ten counts. For the CDR3, the DNA is TGTGCCAGCAGTTCCACCAGGGGAAGGGAGACCCAGTACTTC. It translates to CASSSTRGRETQYF. The chain recombines TRBV12-3 or TRBV12-4 with TRBJ2-5; D might be TRBD1 (6 bases). This CDR3 contains 14 residues. Trimming took 4 bases from V and 5 from J, leaving 14 bases between them.

This clonotype was recorded a few times. The chain recombines TRBV5-1 with TRBJ2-7, with D tentatively TRBD2 (6 bases). In germline, CDR1 is SGHRS, CDR2 YFSETQ. Trimming stripped 4 bases from V and 2 bases from J, with 28 bases between. CDR3 length: 19 residues. DNA for the CDR3: TGCGCCAGCAGCCCGTACGAAACCTTGACTAGACGCGGAACCTACGAGCAGTACTTC. It specifies CASSPYETLTRRGTYEQYF.

This clonotype was observed many times. The CDR3 reads CASSPSAGNIQYF. CDR3 DNA: TGTGCCAGCAGCCCTTCGGCAGGAAACATTCAGTACTTC. This rearrangement joins TRBV7-2 to TRBJ2-4; D is unclear. CDR3 length: 13 amino acids. V was shortened by 5 bases and J by 6 bases, with 11 bases between the two germline ends. Germline values: CDR1 SGHTA, CDR2 FQGNSA.

The sample holds a few counts of this clonotype. The rearrangement links TRBV7-2 to TRBJ1-1, with D possibly being TRBD1 (5 bases). Germline V gene lookup returns CDR1 SGHTA and CDR2 FQGNSA. Trimming pared 3 bases from V and 1 base from J, leaving 12 bases between. The CDR3 totals 15 residues. The CDR3 region has the DNA TGTGCCAGCAGCTTCCGGGCAGGGCGGAACACTGAAGCTTTCTTT. This gives the protein CASSFRAGRNTEAFF.

This clonotype was detected many times. V usage is TRBV12-3 or TRBV12-4 and J usage is TRBJ2-1; 8 nucleotides match TRBD2. This CDR3 is 13 amino acids long. V shed 7 bases and J 12 bases; nucleotides not matched to a gene: 11. The CDR3 bases are TGTGCCAGCACTTTCAATAGCGGGACGGTGCAGTTCTTC. This codes for CASTFNSGTVQFF.

In this sample, this clonotype turned up a few times. V usage is TRBV11-2 and J usage is TRBJ2-4, with D perhaps TRBD2 (5 bases). Per the germline V gene, CDR1 is SGHAT and CDR2 is FQNNGV. Trimming stripped 3 bases from V and 5 bases from J, with 8 bases between. The CDR3 length is 13 residues. In nucleotides, the CDR3 is TGTGCCAGCAGCTTTCTAGCAGAAAACATTCAGTACTTC. This gives the protein CASSFLAENIQYF. The full variable domain, rest sourced from reference TRBV11-2 and TRBJ2-4, is EAGVAQSPRYKIIEKRQSVAFWCNPISGHATLYWYQQILGQGPKLLIQFQNNGVVDDSQLPKDRFSAERLKGVDSTLKIQPAKLEDSAVYLCASSFLAENIQYFGAGTRLSVL.

This clonotype was found a few times. The rearrangement joins TRBV20-1 to TRBJ1-5; 9 bases are a match to TRBD1. Germline V CDR1 and CDR2: DFQATT, SNEGSKA (reference sequence). The length of the CDR3 is 14 residues. V shed 5 bases and J 6 bases; nucleotides not matched to a gene: 8. The CDR3 sequence: CSAFTGTGSQPQHF. The CDR3 DNA sequence: TGCAGTGCTTTTACCGGGACAGGGAGTCAGCCCCAGCATTTT.

This clonotype appeared many times. V usage is TRBV29-1 and J usage is TRBJ2-1; no firm D call. This CDR3 contains 12 residues. CDR1 and CDR2 from the germline V gene are SQVTM and ANQGSEA. Trimming stripped 4 bases from V and 5 bases from J, with 9 bases between. The CDR3 spells CSVVPYNNEQFF. The CDR3 DNA reads as TGCAGCGTTGTCCCCTACAACAATGAGCAGTTCTTC.

This clonotype has only a few counts. The chain uses TRBV15 and TRBJ2-5, with a possible D match to TRBD2 (6 bases). Trimming stripped 0 bases from V and 2 bases from J, with 10 bases between. There are 15 residues in the CDR3. Germline V lookup: CDR1 LNHNV, CDR2 YYDKDF (reference sequence). The CDR3 protein is CATSRDLALQETQYF. In DNA, the CDR3 is TGTGCCACCAGCAGAGATCTAGCGTTACAAGAGACCCAGTACTTC.

This clonotype has a handful of counts. The chain employs TRBV10-3 and TRBJ2-3; TRBD2 matches at 7 bases. The CDR3 spans 15 residues. The germline V gene encodes CDR1 ENHRY and CDR2 SYGVKD. V dropped 6 bases and J dropped 2; count of bases not matched to a gene: 8. The CDR3 here is CAIRPSGISTDTQYF. CDR3 DNA: TGTGCCATCAGGCCGAGCGGGATTTCCACAGATACGCAGTATTTT.